This T cell receptor beta chain is from a study of T cells expressing NK-cell markers. Findings and limits, study-wide: The CD3+CD56-NKG2C+ fraction was also led by these clonotypes in a few donors. Whether expanded NKG2C+ T cell clones were HCMV specific stayed uncertain.

Concerning this clonotype: Its antigen is currently unknown.

The CDR3 consists of 13 residues. CDR1 and CDR2 from the germline V gene are SGHVS and FQNEAQ. UMIs were included in TCR beta cDNA generated by 5'RACE template switching. TCRdb reprocessed the 5' RACE reads, with one entry per CDR3 protein and no DNA. The sample table sets out about 540,000 distinct CDR3 sequences. This chain connects TRBV7-8 to TRBJ2-5; the TRBD1 assignment by TCRdb is unverifiable without DNA. This receptor was taken from a young man in good health. The source material was blood T cells: a sorted CD56 or NKG2C T cell subset, CD4+ or CD8+ T cells, or bulk PBMC T cells (not recorded which). CDR3 in amino acids: CASSVLGRGTQYF. Combining the CDR3 with reference TRBV7-8 and TRBJ2-5 gives the whole variable domain GAGVSQSPRYKVAKRGQDVALRCDPISGHVSLFWYQQALGQGPEFLTYFQNEAQLDKSGLPSDRFFAERPEGSVSTLKIQRTQQEDSAVYLCASSVLGRGTQYFGPGTRLLVL.